This TCR beta chain was obtained from a study of blood T cell repertoires in COVID-19. Study-wide context: Acute-phase and convalescent COVID-19 samples originated in the United States, Italy and Spain.

As originally analysed: Reference gene primer amplification gave estimated nucleated cell counts. Produced via immunoSEQ multiplex PCR; TCRdb's table is partial and in-frame only. The D gene and trimming were derived from the DNA, and the V and J assignments and clone size from that table. Counted here are fewer than 120,000 clones, 65% to 90% occurring once; the ten biggest clones make up about 15%. V was shortened by 3 bases and J by 4 bases, with 12 bases between the two germline ends. Germline CDR1 MGHDK, CDR2 SYGVNS. This CDR3 is built from 14 residues. The chain carries TRBV25-1 and TRBJ1-1, with no clear D. The TCR originated in a woman aged 55-69 years with acute or convalescent COVID-19. The sample consisted of peripheral blood. CDR3 amino acids: CASSDTKGGTEAFF. CDR3 in DNA: TGTGCCAGCAGTGACACAAAGGGAGGCACTGAAGCTTTCTTT.